Presented here are 3 T cell receptor beta chains from one specimen sequenced in a study of cytomegalovirus exposure and HLA in healthy donors. Only in-frame clones appear in the TCRdb table, and some are missing; sequencing was by immunoSEQ multiplex PCR. The profile shows fewer than 250,000 clones, roughly 83% of them singletons. Sample: PBMCs. The receptors were gathered from a woman younger than 30 in good health and CMV-seronegative.

This clone was picked up a small number of times. The chain links TRBV11-3 to TRBJ2-7, with D unresolved. The V gene's germline CDR1 is SGHNT and CDR2 YENEEA. V lost 1 base, J lost 7 bases, and 11 bases lay in between. The CDR3 length is 13 residues. The CDR3 region has the DNA TGTGCCAGCAGCTTAGGTGCCGCTAGTGAGCAGTACTTC. This encodes CASSLGAASEQYF.

The chain joins TRBV5-1 to TRBJ2-1; maybe TRBD2 (6 bases). There are 16 residues in the CDR3. V shed 4 bases and J shed 0 bases, with 14 bases lying between them. From germline, CDR1 is SGHRS and CDR2 YFSETQ. CDR3 loop: CASSPSQGGSYNEQFF. The CDR3 coding sequence is TGCGCCAGCAGCCCCTCGCAGGGAGGCTCCTACAATGAGCAGTTCTTC.

The chain couples TRBV27 to TRBJ1-1; 8 bases map to TRBD1. This CDR3 comprises 14 residues. Germline V gene data show CDR1 as MNHEY and CDR2 as SMNVEV (reference sequence). V lost 2 bases to trimming and J lost 4 bases; unmatched junction nucleotides: 3. The CDR3 loop reads CASSLKDRVTEAFF. DNA for the CDR3: TGTGCCAGCAGTTTAAAGGACAGGGTCACTGAAGCTTTCTTT.